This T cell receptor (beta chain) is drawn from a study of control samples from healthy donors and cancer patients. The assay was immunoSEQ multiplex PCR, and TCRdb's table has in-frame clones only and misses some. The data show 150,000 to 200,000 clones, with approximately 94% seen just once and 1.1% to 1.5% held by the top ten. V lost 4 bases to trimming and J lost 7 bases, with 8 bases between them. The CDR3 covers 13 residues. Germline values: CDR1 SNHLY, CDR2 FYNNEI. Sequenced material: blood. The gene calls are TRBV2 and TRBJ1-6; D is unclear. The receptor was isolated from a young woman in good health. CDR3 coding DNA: TGTGCCAGCAGTGGGGAGGGCAATTCACCCCTCCACTTT. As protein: CASSGEGNSPLHF.